A single sample gave rise to the 11 T cell receptor beta chains below, sequenced in a study of T cells in Graves' hyperthyroidism and ophthalmopathy. RNA transcripts gave rise to amplified TCR beta CDR3 regions. With the HTBI primer set, the TCR CDR3 went through a first round of RT-PCR. TCRdb independently ran MiXCR on the multiplex PCR reads; one entry per CDR3 protein. The data hold about 380,000 distinct CDR3 sequences, with 18% observed a single time. Sequencing was performed on blood. These receptors were obtained from a man younger than 35 with Graves' ophthalmopathy.

This clonotype was seen many times. The chain is built from TRBV6-2 or TRBV6-3 and TRBJ2-7; 8 nucleotides agree with TRBD2. There are 14 residues in the CDR3. Unmatched junction bases numbered 6, after V lost 6 bases and J lost 2 bases. Germline V gene lookup returns CDR1 MNHEY and CDR2 SVGEGT. Here the CDR3 DNA reads TGTGCCAGCAGATCAAGCGGGGGAACCTACGAGCAGTACTTC. Translating it yields CASRSSGGTYEQYF.

This clonotype was detected ten times or more. V usage is TRBV7-9 and J usage is TRBJ1-1; no definite D call. Germline CDR1 SEHNR, CDR2 FQNEAQ (reference sequence). The CDR3 covers 14 residues. Trimming took 4 bases from V and 1 from J, leaving 10 bases between them. As DNA, the CDR3 is TGTGCCAGCAGCTACGGAGGTTGGAACACTGAAGCTTTCTTT. Translating gives CASSYGGWNTEAFF. The complete variable domain, with remaining parts taken from reference TRBV7-9 and TRBJ1-1, reads DTGVSQNPRHKITKRGQNVTFRCDPISEHNRLYWYRQTLGQGPEFLTYFQNEAQLEKSRLLSDRFSAERPKGSFSTLEIQRTEQGDSAMYLCASSYGGWNTEAFFGQGTRLTVV.

The chain couples TRBV7-9 to TRBJ2-2; 10 bases line up with TRBD2. Trimming cost V 6 bases and J 4 bases; bases outside gene matches: 14. From germline, CDR1 is SEHNR and CDR2 FQNEAQ (reference sequence). The CDR3 is made up of 18 amino acids. The CDR3 reads CASSRDSSGGGGTGELFF. The CDR3 DNA sequence: TGTGCCAGCAGTCGGGACTCTAGCGGGGGCGGAGGCACCGGGGAGCTGTTTTTT.

The table lists this clonotype with a few counts. The genes are TRBV15 and TRBJ2-7; D is tentatively TRBD1 or TRBD2 (6 bases each). This CDR3 region has 15 residues. Germline CDR1 is LNHNV and CDR2 is YYDKDF (reference sequence). Trimming removed 0 bases at V and 0 bases at J, with 9 bases between. DNA of the CDR3: TGTGCCACCAGCAGAGATAGGGGGGCCTCCTACGAGCAGTACTTC. It specifies CATSRDRGASYEQYF.

This clonotype was recorded at least ten times. The CDR3 DNA follows: TGTGCCAGCAGCAACTTCGACAGGGATGGCTACACCTTC. Amino acid sequence: CASSNFDRDGYTF. The chain couples TRBV3-1 to TRBJ1-2; 7 bases are shared with TRBD1. Germline CDR1 and CDR2: LGHDT and YNNKEL (reference sequence). V was pared by 5 bases and J by 6 bases, with 6 bases of the junction left unmatched. The CDR3 is 13 residues long.

This clonotype came up many times. The chain joins TRBV5-1 to TRBJ2-7, with 8 bases fitting TRBD2. CDR3 length equals 17 residues. With 2 bases clipped from V and 0 bases from J, the junction kept 10 bases outside the gene matches. CDR1 and CDR2 from the germline V gene are SGHRS and YFSETQ. The CDR3 protein is CASSFRLAGGLSYEQYF. CDR3 bases: TGCGCCAGCAGCTTTCGACTTGCGGGGGGACTCTCCTACGAGCAGTACTTC.

The chain combines TRBV2 with TRBJ1-2, with a tentative D call TRBD1 (6 bases). There are 15 residues in the CDR3. Germline lookup yields CDR1 SNHLY and CDR2 FYNNEI. Trimming stripped 6 bases from V and 3 bases from J, with 17 bases between. CDR3 protein: CASSLLPGADYGYTF. The CDR3 DNA reads TGTGCCAGCAGCCTGCTTCCGGGGGCTGACTATGGCTACACCTTC.

CDR3: CASSLWGGTGVGEQYF. DNA of the CDR3: TGTGCCAGCAGTTTATGGGGTGGGACGGGAGTGGGCGAGCAGTACTTC. The V call is TRBV27, the J call TRBJ2-7; a weak D match, TRBD2 (6 bases). Between the trimmed V and J ends, which lost 1 base and 6 bases, there was a span of 19 bases. Germline V CDR1 and CDR2: MNHEY, SMNVEV (reference sequence). The CDR3 covers 16 residues.

For this clonotype: This may be a read error: a much more frequent sequence differs by one nucleotide. V gene TRBV12-3 or TRBV12-4 combines with J gene TRBJ2-3, with TRBD1 as a possible D gene (5 bases). The CDR3 extends over 16 amino acids. CDR3 sequence (DNA): TGTGCCAGCAGTGGGCTGGCTACCGAAGGCACAGGTACGCAGTATTTT. It codes for CASSGLATEGTGTQYF.

This clonotype was observed a handful of times. The V call is TRBV7-2, the J call TRBJ2-3; D ambiguous. The germline V gene encodes CDR1 SGHTA and CDR2 FQGNSA. This CDR3 has 15 residues. Trimming took off 5 bases at V and 7 bases at J, with 19 bases between the two ends. The chain's CDR3 is CASSPGRLVPYTQYF. Here the CDR3 DNA reads TGTGCCAGCAGCCCCGGGCGCCTAGTACCTTATACGCAGTATTTT.

This clonotype was recorded at least ten times. The V and J genes are TRBV7-9 and TRBJ2-2; 7 positions agree with TRBD1. The CDR3 is made up of 17 amino acids. V shed 1 base and J 5 bases; nucleotides not matched to a gene: 10. CDR1 and CDR2 from the germline V gene are SEHNR and FQNEAQ (reference sequence). CDR3 sequence (DNA): TGTGCCAGCAGCTTAGTCCTCAGACAGGGAAGGACCGGGGAGCTGTTTTTT. It translates to CASSLVLRQGRTGELFF.